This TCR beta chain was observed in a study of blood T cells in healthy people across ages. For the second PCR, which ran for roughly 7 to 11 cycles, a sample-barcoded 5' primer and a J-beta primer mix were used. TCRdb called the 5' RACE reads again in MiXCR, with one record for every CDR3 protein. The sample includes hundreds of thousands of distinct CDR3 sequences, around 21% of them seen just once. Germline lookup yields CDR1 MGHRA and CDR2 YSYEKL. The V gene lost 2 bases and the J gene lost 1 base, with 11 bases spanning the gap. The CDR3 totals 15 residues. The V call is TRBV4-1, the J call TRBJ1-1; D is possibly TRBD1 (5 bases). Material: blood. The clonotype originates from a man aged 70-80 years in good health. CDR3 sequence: CASSQPQGRNTEAFF. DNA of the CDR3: TGCGCCAGCAGCCAACCCCAGGGCAGGAACACTGAAGCTTTCTTT.